Following are 2 T cell receptor beta chains from one sample sequenced in a study of cytomegalovirus exposure and HLA in healthy donors. Profiled with immunoSEQ multiplex PCR; TCRdb holds only in-frame clones, not every one. Here the sample spans fewer than 250,000 clones, around 90% being singletons. Specimen: PBMCs. The receptors were sampled from a woman aged 18-29 years in good health and CMV-seropositive.

This chain joins TRBV6-1 and TRBJ1-5; D is perhaps TRBD1 (6 bases). This CDR3 region has 13 residues. Germline CDR1 MNHNS, CDR2 SASEGT. Trimming removed 10 bases from V and 7 bases from J, with 17 bases in between. CDR3 region: CAMSQGRKQPQHF. The CDR3 region has the DNA TGTGCCATGTCACAGGGTAGGAAGCAGCCCCAGCATTTT.

This clone was detected once. The chain's CDR3 is CASSLYGIRGHEQYF. Here the CDR3 DNA reads TGTGCCAGCAGCTTGTACGGTATCAGGGGCCACGAGCAGTACTTC. The rearrangement links TRBV5-4 to TRBJ2-7, with a possible D match to TRBD1 (6 bases). Germline CDR1 reads SGHNT; CDR2 reads YYREEE (reference sequence). V was pared by 1 base and J by 5 bases, with 16 bases between. This CDR3 is built from 15 residues.